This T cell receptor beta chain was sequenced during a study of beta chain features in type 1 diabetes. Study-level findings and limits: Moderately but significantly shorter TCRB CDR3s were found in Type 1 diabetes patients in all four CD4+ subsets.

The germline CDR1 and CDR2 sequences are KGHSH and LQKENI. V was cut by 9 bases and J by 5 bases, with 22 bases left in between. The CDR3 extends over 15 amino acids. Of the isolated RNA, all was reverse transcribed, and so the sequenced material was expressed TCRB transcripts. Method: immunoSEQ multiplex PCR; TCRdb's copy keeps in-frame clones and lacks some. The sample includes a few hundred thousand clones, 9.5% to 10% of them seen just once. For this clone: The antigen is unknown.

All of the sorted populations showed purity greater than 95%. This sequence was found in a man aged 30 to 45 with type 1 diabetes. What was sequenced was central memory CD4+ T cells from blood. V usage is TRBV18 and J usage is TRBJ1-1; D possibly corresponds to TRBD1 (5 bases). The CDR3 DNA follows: TGTGCCAGTCAGGCTAGGGGAGATCCAGGGACTGAAGCTTTCTTT. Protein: CASQARGDPGTEAFF.